Presented here are 13 T cell receptor beta chains from one specimen sequenced in a study of blood T cell repertoires in COVID-19. The method was immunoSEQ multiplex PCR; TCRdb's version includes in-frame clones alone and lacks a portion of them. Of about 86,000 clones in the sample, roughly 84% were seen once. The sample comprised peripheral blood. The receptors stem from an elderly woman with active or convalescent COVID-19.

This rearrangement joins TRBV30 to TRBJ2-1; 13 bases are a match to TRBD2. There are 16 residues in the CDR3. V lost 2 bases and J lost 4; bases outside the gene matches: 5. The germline gives CDR1 GTSNPN, CDR2 SVGIG (reference sequence). The CDR3 region has the DNA TGTGCCTGGAGTCTCGGACTAGCGGGAGTTTACAATGAGCAGTTCTTC. Protein product: CAWSLGLAGVYNEQFF. The whole variable domain, filled in from reference TRBV30 and TRBJ2-1, reads SQTIHQWPATLVQPVGSPLSLECTVEGTSNPNLYWYRQAAGRGLQLLFYSVGIGQISSEVPQNLSASRPQDRQFILSSKKLLLSDSGFYLCAWSLGLAGVYNEQFFGPGTRLTVL.

CDR3 amino acids: CASLRSNQPQHF. The CDR3, as DNA: TGTGCCAGCCTCCGGAGCAATCAGCCCCAGCATTTT. The rearrangement uses TRBV28 and TRBJ1-5; D ambiguous. Germline CDR1 and CDR2: MDHEN and SYDVKM. The germline V and J ends were trimmed by 8 bases and 1 base, with 6 bases remaining between them. CDR3 length equals 12 residues.

This chain joins TRBV19 and TRBJ1-5; 8 nucleotides match TRBD1. The CDR3 is 15 amino acids. Germline V gene lookup returns CDR1 LNHDA and CDR2 SQIVND (reference sequence). After removal of 6 bases from V and 0 bases from J, the junction contained 4 bases not matched to a gene. The CDR3 DNA is TGTGCCAGTAGCGGACAGGGCTATAGCAATCAGCCCCAGCATTTT. Amino acids: CASSGQGYSNQPQHF. The whole variable domain, remainder taken from reference TRBV19 and TRBJ1-5, is DGGITQSPKYLFRKEGQNVTLSCEQNLNHDAMYWYRQDPGQGLRLIYYSQIVNDFQKGDIAEGYSVSREKKESFPLTVTSAQKNPTAFYLCASSGQGYSNQPQHFGDGTRLSIL.

Remarks on this clone: Other nucleotide sequences in the sample specify the same CDR3. This chain connects TRBV5-1 to TRBJ1-3; D is undetermined. Trimming stripped 0 bases from V and 0 bases from J, with 7 bases between. Germline V CDR1 and CDR2: SGHRS, YFSETQ. This CDR3 is built from 15 residues. The CDR3 region has the DNA TGCGCCAGCAGCTTGGACGGAGTCTCTGGAAACACCATATATTTT. It codes for CASSLDGVSGNTIYF.

The chain links TRBV6-5 to TRBJ2-7; weak D call: TRBD2 (5 bases). CDR3 size: 13 residues. CDR1 is MNHEY and CDR2 is SVGAGI in the germline V gene. Trimming pared 6 bases from V and 6 bases from J, leaving 15 bases between. CDR3 coding DNA: TGTGCCAGCAGCCCCGGGGTCCCTCCCGAGCAGTACTTC. Translation gives CASSPGVPPEQYF.

This chain links TRBV6-2 or TRBV6-3 with TRBJ2-7, with 9 bases matching TRBD1. The germline gives CDR1 MNHEY, CDR2 SVGEGT. This CDR3 comprises 12 residues. The V segment lost 5 bases and the J segment 10 bases; nucleotides outside the gene matches: 6. CDR3 loop: CASSPLGQGQYF. CDR3 DNA: TGTGCCAGCAGTCCCTTGGGACAGGGACAGTACTTC.

This sequence joins TRBV5-1 and TRBJ2-5, with D perhaps TRBD1 (5 bases). Trimming stripped 4 bases from V and 1 base from J, with 17 bases between. Germline V CDR1 and CDR2: SGHRS, YFSETQ. CDR3 length: 16 amino acids. In nucleotides, the CDR3 is TGCGCCAGCAGCCCCTTCTGGTCAGGGCGCCAAGAGACCCAGTACTTC. Translation gives CASSPFWSGRQETQYF.

The chain combines TRBV6-5 with TRBJ1-3, with D possibly TRBD1 on 5 matching bases. V was cut by 8 bases and J by 4 bases, with 12 bases left in between. The germline V gene has CDR1 MNHEY and CDR2 SVGAGI. The CDR3 has 13 residues. The CDR3 DNA reads TGTGCCAGCTTAGGGGTTTTCGGAAACACCATATATTTT. The encoded protein is CASLGVFGNTIYF.

This clone is a singleton in its sample. The V call is TRBV19, the J call TRBJ2-7, with 10 bases fitting TRBD2. Looked up from germline, CDR1 is LNHDA and CDR2 is SQIVND (reference sequence). The V gene end was trimmed by 6 bases and the J gene end by 4 bases; junction bases not matched to a gene: 6. The CDR3 is made up of 14 amino acids. The DNA of the CDR3 is TGTGCCAGTAGCCTAGCGGGAGAGCTTTACGAGCAGTACTTC. This gives the protein CASSLAGELYEQYF.

This chain joins TRBV19 and TRBJ2-5; TRBD2 matches at 8 bases. Germline V gene sequence: CDR1 LNHDA, CDR2 SQIVND (reference sequence). V was pared by 5 bases and J by 3 bases, with 2 bases of the junction left unmatched. The CDR3 has 13 amino acids. The CDR3: CASSFGGEETQYF. Written as DNA, the CDR3 is TGTGCCAGTAGTTTCGGGGGGGAAGAGACCCAGTACTTC.

The rearrangement links TRBV4-2 to TRBJ2-1; D call uncertain. The CDR3 length is 14 residues. V was clipped by 1 base and J by 4 bases, with 8 bases between them. CDR1 and CDR2 from the germline V gene are LGHNA and YNFKEQ. This CDR3 is CASSQGGSYNEQFF. CDR3 coding DNA: TGTGCCAGCAGCCAAGGTGGCAGTTACAATGAGCAGTTCTTC.

The CDR3 spells CASKLPSRAGNTEAFF. In DNA form, the CDR3 reads TGTGCCAGCAAGCTCCCCTCACGAGCCGGGAACACTGAAGCTTTCTTT. V gene TRBV21-1 combines with J gene TRBJ1-1. TRBV21-1 is flagged as a pseudogene. The CDR3 is made up of 16 amino acids.

The gene calls are TRBV29-1 and TRBJ2-5, with D unresolved. Trimming cost V 4 bases and J 5 bases, with 5 bases left between them. CDR1 is SQVTM and CDR2 is ANQGSEA in the germline V gene. The CDR3 runs to 10 residues. Written as DNA, the CDR3 is TGCAGCGTTGCCTCCGAGACCCAGTACTTC. Encoded protein: CSVASETQYF.